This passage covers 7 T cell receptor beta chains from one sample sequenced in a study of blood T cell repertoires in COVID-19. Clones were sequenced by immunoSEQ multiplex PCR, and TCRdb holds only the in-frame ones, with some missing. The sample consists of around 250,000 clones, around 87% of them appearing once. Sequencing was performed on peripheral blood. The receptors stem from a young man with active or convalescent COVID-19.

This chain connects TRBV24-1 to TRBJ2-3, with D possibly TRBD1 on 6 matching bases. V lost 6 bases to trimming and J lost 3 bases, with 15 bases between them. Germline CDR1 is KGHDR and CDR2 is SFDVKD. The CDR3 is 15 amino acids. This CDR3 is CATSQGNRWTDTQYF. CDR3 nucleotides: TGTGCCACCAGTCAGGGGAATAGGTGGACAGATACGCAGTATTTT.

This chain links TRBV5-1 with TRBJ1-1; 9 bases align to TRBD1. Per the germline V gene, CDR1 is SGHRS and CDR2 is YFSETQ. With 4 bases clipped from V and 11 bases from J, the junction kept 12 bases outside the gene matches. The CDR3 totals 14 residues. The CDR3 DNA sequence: TGCGCCAGCAGCCGTCCGGGACAGGGACCGGGTGCTTTCTTT. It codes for CASSRPGQGPGAFF.

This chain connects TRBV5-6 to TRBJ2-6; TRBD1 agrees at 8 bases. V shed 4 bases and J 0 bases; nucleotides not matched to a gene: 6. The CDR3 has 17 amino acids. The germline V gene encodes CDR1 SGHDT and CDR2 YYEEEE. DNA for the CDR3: TGTGCCAGCAGCCCCGGGACAGGAGTCTCTGGGGCCAACGTCCTGACTTTC. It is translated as CASSPGTGVSGANVLTF.

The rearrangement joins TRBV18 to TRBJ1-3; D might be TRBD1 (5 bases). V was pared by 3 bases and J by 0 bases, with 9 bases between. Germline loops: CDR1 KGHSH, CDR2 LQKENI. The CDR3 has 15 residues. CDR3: CASSPAGGSGNTIYF. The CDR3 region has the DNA TGTGCCAGCTCACCTGCCGGGGGCTCTGGAAACACCATATATTTT.

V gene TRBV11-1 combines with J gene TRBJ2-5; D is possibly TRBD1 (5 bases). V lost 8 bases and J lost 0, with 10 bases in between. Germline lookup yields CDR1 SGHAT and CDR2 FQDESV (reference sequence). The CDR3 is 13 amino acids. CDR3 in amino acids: CASVDKNQETQYF. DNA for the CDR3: TGTGCCAGCGTGGACAAGAACCAAGAGACCCAGTACTTC.

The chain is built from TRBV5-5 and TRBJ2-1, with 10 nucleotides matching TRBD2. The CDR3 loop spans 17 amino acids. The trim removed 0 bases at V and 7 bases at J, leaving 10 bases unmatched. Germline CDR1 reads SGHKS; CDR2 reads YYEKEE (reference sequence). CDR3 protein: CASSLEPIAGGGNEQFF. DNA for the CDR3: TGTGCCAGCAGCTTGGAGCCTATAGCGGGAGGTGGGAATGAGCAGTTCTTC.

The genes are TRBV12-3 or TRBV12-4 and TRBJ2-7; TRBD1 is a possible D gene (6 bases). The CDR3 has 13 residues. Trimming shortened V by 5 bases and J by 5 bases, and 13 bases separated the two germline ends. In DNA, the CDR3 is TGTGCCAGCAGTGAGGGGGATTCAGACGAGCAGTACTTC. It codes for CASSEGDSDEQYF.